This T cell receptor (beta chain) was sequenced in a study of T cell repertoires in cytomegalovirus infection. Study overall: Well-studied HLA-B-restricted CMV epitopes were used in the study alongside recently identified HLA-C-restricted ones. It can be stated that public TCR beta signatures indicated CMV infection as well as a matching HLA type. The study's findings and limits: Clonotype analysis showed dominance of the ex vivo response by HLA-C-restricted CMV-specific TCR beta clonotypes.

Comment on this clonotype: Its cognate antigen is unknown.

This CDR3 contains 16 residues. The germline V gene encodes CDR1 MNHEY and CDR2 SVGEGT. V was cut by 8 bases and J by 3 bases, with 22 bases left in between. TCRdb re-analysed the reads in MiXCR, keeping a single row per CDR3 protein. The sample shows roughly 920,000 distinct CDR3 sequences, approximately 32% of them seen only once. This sequence joins TRBV6-2 or TRBV6-3 and TRBJ1-2; D might be TRBD1 (6 bases). This sequence originates from a human donor in good health (CMV status not recorded). Some clones in this sample may be carry-over from other donors' samples. The starting material was cultured CD8+ T cells from PBMCs, obtained from culture after CMV antigen stimulation. This CDR3 is CASFTAGAPDYYGYTF. DNA for the CDR3: TGTGCCAGCTTCACCGCGGGGGCGCCGGATTACTATGGCTACACCTTC.